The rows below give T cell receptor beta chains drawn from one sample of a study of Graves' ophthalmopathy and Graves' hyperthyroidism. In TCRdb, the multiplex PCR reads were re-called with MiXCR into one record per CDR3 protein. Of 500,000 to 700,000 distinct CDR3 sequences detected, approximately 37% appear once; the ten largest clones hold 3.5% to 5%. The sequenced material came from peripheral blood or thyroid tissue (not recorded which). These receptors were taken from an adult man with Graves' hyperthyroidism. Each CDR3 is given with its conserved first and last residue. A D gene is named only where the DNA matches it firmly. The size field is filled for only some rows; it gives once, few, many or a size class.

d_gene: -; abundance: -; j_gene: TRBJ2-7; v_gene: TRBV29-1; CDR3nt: TGCAGCGTTGTAGGGACAGGGCGGCTAGCGGGACCCTACGAGCAGTACTTC; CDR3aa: CSVVGTGRLAGPYEQYF
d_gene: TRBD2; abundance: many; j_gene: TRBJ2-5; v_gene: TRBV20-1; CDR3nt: TGCAGTGCTAGAGATTGGCTAGCGGGAGGGGGTCAAGAGACCCAGTACTTC; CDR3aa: CSARDWLAGGGQETQYF
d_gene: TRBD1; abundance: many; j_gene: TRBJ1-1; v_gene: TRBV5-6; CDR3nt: TGTGCCAGCAGCTTGATCCAGGGGGTATACCATGAAGCTTTCTTT; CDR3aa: CASSLIQGVYHEAFF
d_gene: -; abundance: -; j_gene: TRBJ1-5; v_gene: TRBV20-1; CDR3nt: TGCAGTGCTAGTTCAACTAGCGGGAATGAGCCCCAGCATTTT; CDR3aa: CSASSTSGNEPQHF
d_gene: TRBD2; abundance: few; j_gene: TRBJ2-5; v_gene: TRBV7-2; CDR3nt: TGTGCCAGCAGCTTCCCCTGGACTAGCGGGAAAGAGACCCAGTACTTC; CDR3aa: CASSFPWTSGKETQYF
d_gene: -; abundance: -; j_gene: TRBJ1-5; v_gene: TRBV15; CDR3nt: TGTGCCACCAGCAGAGATCATGGGGTCAATCAGCCCCAGCATTTT; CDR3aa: CATSRDHGVNQPQHF
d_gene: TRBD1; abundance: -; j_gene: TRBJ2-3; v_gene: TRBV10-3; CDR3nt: TGTGCCATCAGTCCGGGACAGCGCACAGATACGCAGTATTTT; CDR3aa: CAISPGQRTDTQYF
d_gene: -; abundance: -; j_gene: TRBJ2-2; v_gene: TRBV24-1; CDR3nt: TGTGCCACCAGAGAGGCGAACCCTAGCGGGGAGCTGTTTTTT; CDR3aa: CATREANPSGELFF
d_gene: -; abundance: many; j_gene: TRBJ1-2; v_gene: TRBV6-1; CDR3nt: TGTGCCAGCAGTGAAGGGGGAGGATTCTATGGCTACACCTTC; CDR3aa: CASSEGGGFYGYTF
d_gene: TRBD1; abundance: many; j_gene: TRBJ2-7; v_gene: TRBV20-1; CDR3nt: TGCAGTGCTCCCGGGACAGGGGTCTCCTACGAGCAGTACTTC; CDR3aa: CSAPGTGVSYEQYF
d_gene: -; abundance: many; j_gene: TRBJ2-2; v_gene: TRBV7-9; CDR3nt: TGTGCCAGCAGCGAAGACAGGAGCTTCACCGGGGAGCTGTTTTTT; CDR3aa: CASSEDRSFTGELFF
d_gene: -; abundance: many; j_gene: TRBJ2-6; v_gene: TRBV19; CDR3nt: TGTGCCAGTAGCACAGGGACTGGGGCCAACGTCCTGACTTTC; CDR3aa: CASSTGTGANVLTF
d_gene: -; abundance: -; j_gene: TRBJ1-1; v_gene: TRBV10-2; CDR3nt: TGCGCCAGCAGTGAAGACAAGAACACTGAAGCTTTCTTT; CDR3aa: CASSEDKNTEAFF
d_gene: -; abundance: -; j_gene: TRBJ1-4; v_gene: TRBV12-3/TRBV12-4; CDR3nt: TGTGCCAGCAGTTCCGCGCGGGCGGATGAAAAACTGTTTTTT; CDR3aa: CASSSARADEKLFF
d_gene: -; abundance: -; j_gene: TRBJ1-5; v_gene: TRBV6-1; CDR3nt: TGTGCCAGCACTTATTGGGACGATAGCAATCAGCCCCAGCATTTT; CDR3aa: CASTYWDDSNQPQHF
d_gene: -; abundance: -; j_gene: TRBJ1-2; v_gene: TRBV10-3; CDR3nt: TGTGCCATCAGTGACGGCTACACCTTC; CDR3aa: CAISDGYTF
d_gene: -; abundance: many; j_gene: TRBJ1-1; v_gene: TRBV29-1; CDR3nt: TGCAGCGTTGAAAAGAGTAACACTGAAGCTTTCTTT; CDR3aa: CSVEKSNTEAFF
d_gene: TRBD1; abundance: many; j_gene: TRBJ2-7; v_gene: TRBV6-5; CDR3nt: TGTGCCAGCAGTTCGGGACAGGCCCCCTACGAGCAGTACTTC; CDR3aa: CASSSGQAPYEQYF
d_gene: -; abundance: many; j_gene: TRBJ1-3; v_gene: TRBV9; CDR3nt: TGTGCCAGCAGCACGGAGGACTACTCTGGAAACACCATATATTTT; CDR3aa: CASSTEDYSGNTIYF
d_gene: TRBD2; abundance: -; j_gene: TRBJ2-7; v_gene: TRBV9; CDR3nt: TGTGCCAGCAGCGTAGAAGGGCTAGCGGGGGCCGTCACCGACGAGCAGTACTTC; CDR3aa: CASSVEGLAGAVTDEQYF
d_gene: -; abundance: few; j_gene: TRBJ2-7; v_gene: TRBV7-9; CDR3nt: TGTGCCAGCACCCATGTCGGCACCCGGGCCTTTTCCTACGAGCAGTACTTC; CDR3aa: CASTHVGTRAFSYEQYF
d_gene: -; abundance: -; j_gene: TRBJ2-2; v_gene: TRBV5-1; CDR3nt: TGCGCCAGCAGCGGGCCGGGACCCGGCTTAAACACCGGGGAGCTGTTTTTT; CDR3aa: CASSGPGPGLNTGELFF
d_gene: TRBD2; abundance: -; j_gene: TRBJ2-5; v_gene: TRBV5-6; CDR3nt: TGTGCCAGCAGCGCCGGGAGGGCCCAAGAGACCCGGTACTTC; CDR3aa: CASSAGRAQETRYF
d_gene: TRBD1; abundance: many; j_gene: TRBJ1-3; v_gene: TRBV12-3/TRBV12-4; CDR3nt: TGTGCCAGCAGTTACGACAGGGTGGGAAACACCATATATTTT; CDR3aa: CASSYDRVGNTIYF
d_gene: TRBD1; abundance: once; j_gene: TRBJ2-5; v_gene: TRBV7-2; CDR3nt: TGTGCCACCAGTGGCCAGGGACAGGGCGAACAAGAGACCCAGTACTTC; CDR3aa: CATSGQGQGEQETQYF
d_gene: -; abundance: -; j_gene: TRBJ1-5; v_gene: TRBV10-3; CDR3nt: TGTGCCATCAGTGGATCGGTGCGGGGAGGGCCCCAGCATTTT; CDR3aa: CAISGSVRGGPQHF
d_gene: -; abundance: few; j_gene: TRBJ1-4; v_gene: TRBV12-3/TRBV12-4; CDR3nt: TGTGCCAGCAGCTGGAGACAGCCGAGGGGTGAAAAACTGTTTTTT; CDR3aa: CASSWRQPRGEKLFF
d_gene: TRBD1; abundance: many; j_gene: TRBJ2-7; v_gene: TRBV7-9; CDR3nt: TGTGCCAGCAGCCAGAAGACAGGGCGCGAGCAGTACTTC; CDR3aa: CASSQKTGREQYF
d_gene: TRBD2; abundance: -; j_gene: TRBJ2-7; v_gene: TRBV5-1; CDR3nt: TGCGCCAGCAGCCCGCCGACTAGCGGGAGCCACGAGCAGTACTTC; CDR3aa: CASSPPTSGSHEQYF
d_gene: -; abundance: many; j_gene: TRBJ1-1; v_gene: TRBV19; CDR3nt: TGTGCCAGTAGTATCTTCGGGGGCAGGAGGGACACTGAAGCTTTCTTT; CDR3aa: CASSIFGGRRDTEAFF
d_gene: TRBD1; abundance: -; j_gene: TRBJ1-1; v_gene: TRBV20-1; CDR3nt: TGCAGTGCTAGGGGGACAGGGGCCCGGAACACTGAAGCTTTCTTT; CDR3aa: CSARGTGARNTEAFF
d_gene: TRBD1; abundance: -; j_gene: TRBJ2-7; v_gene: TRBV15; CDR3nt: TGTGCCACCAGCAAAGAACAGGGGGCTTACTACGAGCAGTGCTTC; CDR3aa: CATSKEQGAYYEQCF
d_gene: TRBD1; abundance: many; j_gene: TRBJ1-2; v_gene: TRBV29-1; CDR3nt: TGCAGCGTTGCCGGGACAGCTTATGGCTACACCTTC; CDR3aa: CSVAGTAYGYTF
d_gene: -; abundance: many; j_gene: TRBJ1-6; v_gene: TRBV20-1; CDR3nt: TGCAGTGCTAGTCCGGACAAGAATTCACCCCTCCACTTT; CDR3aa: CSASPDKNSPLHF
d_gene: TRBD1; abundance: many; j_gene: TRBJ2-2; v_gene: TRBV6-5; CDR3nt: TGTGCCAGCAGTTACGATCTCAGTGCGGGACAGGGAATTACCGGGGAGCTGTTTTTT; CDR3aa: CASSYDLSAGQGITGELFF
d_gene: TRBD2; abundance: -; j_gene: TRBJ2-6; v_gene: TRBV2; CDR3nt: TGTGCCAGCAGTCAGGGACTACCCTACGTCCTGACTTTC; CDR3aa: CASSQGLPYVLTF
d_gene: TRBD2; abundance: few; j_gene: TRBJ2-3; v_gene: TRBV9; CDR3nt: TGTGCCAGCAGCGTTCTAGCGGGAGCCGCCTCCACAGATACGCAGTATTTT; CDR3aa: CASSVLAGAASTDTQYF
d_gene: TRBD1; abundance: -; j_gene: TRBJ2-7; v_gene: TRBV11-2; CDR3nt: TGTGCCAGCAGCTCAACCTCAGGGGGATCCTACGAGCAGTATTTC; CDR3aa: CASSSTSGGSYEQYF
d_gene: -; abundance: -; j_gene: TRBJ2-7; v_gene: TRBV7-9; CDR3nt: TGTGCCAGCAGCTTATGGGGTAGCGGACCCTACGAGCAGTACTTC; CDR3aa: CASSLWGSGPYEQYF
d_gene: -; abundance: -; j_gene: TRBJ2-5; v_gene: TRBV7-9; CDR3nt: TGTGCCAGCAGCTCTTCCGGGCCGACCCCAGGTCCCCAAGAGACCCAGTACTTC; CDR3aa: CASSSSGPTPGPQETQYF
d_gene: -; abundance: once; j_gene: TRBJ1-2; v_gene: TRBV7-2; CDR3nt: TGTGCCAGCAGCTTTGACCTAGCGGACTACTATGGCTACACCTTC; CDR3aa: CASSFDLADYYGYTF
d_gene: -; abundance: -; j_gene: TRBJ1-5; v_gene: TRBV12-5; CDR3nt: TGTGCTAGTGGTTTGACGGGCTATCAGCCCCAGCATTTT; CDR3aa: CASGLTGYQPQHF
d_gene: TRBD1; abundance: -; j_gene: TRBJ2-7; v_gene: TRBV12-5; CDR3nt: TGTGCTAGTGGTTTGGGGACAGGGGGTACCTACGAGCAGTACTTC; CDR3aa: CASGLGTGGTYEQYF
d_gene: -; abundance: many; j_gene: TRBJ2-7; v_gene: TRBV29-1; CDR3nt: TGCAGCGTTGTTAGCATCTCGGGTTCCTACGAGCAGTACTTC; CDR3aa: CSVVSISGSYEQYF
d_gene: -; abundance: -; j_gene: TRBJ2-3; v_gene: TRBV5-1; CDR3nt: TGCGCCAGTAACGCGGGACCCAGCACAGATACGCAGTATTTT; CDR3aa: CASNAGPSTDTQYF
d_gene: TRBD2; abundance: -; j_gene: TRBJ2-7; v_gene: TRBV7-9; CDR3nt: TGTGCCAGCAGCCGGGGGGTCGGGAATTCCCCTTACGAGCAGTACTTC; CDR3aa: CASSRGVGNSPYEQYF
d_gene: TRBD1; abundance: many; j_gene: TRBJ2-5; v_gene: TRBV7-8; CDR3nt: TGTGCCAGCAGCTCCTGGACAGGGCTGGAGACCCAGTACTTC; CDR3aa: CASSSWTGLETQYF
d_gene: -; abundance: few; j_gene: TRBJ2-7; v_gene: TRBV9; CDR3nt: TGTGCCAGCAGCGTAGAGGTAGTTTCCTACGAGCAGTACTTC; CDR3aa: CASSVEVVSYEQYF
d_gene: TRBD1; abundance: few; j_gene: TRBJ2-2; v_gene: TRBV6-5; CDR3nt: TGTGCCAGCAGTATACCCAGGGGGTTCGGGGAGCTGTTTTTT; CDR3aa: CASSIPRGFGELFF
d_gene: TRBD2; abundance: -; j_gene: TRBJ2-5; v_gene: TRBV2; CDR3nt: TGTGCCAGCAGCGGGGGACTAGGGGCTGAGACCCAGTACTTC; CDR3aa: CASSGGLGAETQYF